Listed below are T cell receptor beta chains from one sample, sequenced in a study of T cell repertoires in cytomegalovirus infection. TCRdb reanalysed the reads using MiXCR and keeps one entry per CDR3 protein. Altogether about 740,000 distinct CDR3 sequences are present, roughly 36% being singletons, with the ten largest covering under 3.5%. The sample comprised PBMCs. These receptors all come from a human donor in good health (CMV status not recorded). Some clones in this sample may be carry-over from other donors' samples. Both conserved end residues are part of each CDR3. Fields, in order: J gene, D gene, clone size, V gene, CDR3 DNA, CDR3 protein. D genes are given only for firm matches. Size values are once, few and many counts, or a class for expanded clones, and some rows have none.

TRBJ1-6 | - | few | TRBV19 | TGTGCCAGTAGTTCCACAGGGAACAATTCACCCCTCCACTTT | CASSSTGNNSPLHF
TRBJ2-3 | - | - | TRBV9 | TGTGCCAGCAGCGACACAGAGTGGGAGTACACAGATACGCAGTATTTT | CASSDTEWEYTDTQYF
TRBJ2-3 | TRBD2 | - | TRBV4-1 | TGCGCCAGCAGCCAAGATATCAAGCGGGGGGGTTACACAGATACGCAGTATTTT | CASSQDIKRGGYTDTQYF
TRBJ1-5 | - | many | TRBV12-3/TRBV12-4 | TGTGCCAGCAGTTCCTTAACGACAGGAGCCCGCAATCAGCCCCAGCATTTT | CASSSLTTGARNQPQHF
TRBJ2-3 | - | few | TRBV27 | TGTGCCAGCAAGGGTCAAAAGAAATCAGTTGATACGCAGTATTTT | CASKGQKKSVDTQYF
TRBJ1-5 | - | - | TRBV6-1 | TGTGCCAGCAGTGAATGGGGGATTGGAGGCAATCAGCCCCAGCATTTT | CASSEWGIGGNQPQHF
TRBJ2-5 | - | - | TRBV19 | TGTGCCAGTAGATCCTGGGACCAAGAGACCCAGTACTTC | CASRSWDQETQYF
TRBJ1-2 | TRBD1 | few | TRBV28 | TGTGCCAGCAGTTTGCTCGACAGGGGGGCCTATGGCTACACCTTC | CASSLLDRGAYGYTF
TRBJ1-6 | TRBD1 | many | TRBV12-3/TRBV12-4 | TGTGCCAGCAGTTCTAGGGACAGGGGGTGGTCACCCCTCCACTTT | CASSSRDRGWSPLHF
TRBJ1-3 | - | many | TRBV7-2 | TGTGCCAGCAGCAAAGGGATGGAACCTAGAAACACCATATATTTT | CASSKGMEPRNTIYF
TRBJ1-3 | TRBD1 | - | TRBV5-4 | TGTGCCAGCAGCCCCCCACCGCTACCGGGACAGGGTACTGGAAACACCATATATTTT | CASSPPPLPGQGTGNTIYF
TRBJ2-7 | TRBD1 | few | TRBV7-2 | TGTGCCAGCAGCCCAATCCAGGGGGTGGGCGAGCAGTACTTC | CASSPIQGVGEQYF
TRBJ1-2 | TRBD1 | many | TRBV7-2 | TGTGCCAGCAGCCCTTACAGGGGTAGGGATGGCTACACCTTC | CASSPYRGRDGYTF
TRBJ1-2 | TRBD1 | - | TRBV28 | TGTGCCAGCAGTCCCGGGACAGGGATCGGCTACACCTTC | CASSPGTGIGYTF
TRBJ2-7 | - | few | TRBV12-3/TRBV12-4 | TGTGCCAGCAGTTTCTCTCGGGTCAGGGGCACCTACGAGCAGTACTTC | CASSFSRVRGTYEQYF
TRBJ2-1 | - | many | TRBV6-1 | TGTGCCAGCAGTGTTACGGGGGCCCCCTCCAATGAGCAGTTCTTC | CASSVTGAPSNEQFF
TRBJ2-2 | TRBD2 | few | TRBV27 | TGTGCCAGCAGTATACTAGCGGGGGAGTTTCCCGGGGAGCTGTTTTTT | CASSILAGEFPGELFF
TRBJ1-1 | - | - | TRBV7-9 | TGTGCCAGCAGTTATCAAGACAGGACAGCTTTCTTT | CASSYQDRTAFF
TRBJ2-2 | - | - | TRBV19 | TGTGCCAGTAGTATCGTCGGGGAGCTGTTTTTT | CASSIVGELFF
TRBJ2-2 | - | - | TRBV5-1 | TGCGCCAGCAGTGGAGGGTTAGGCCCAGAGCTCCGGGAGCTGTTTTTT | CASSGGLGPELRELFF
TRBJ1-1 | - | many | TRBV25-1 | TGTGCCAGCAGCGCGGAGGGTGGGTCGGGGTCTGAAGCTTTCTTT | CASSAEGGSGSEAFF
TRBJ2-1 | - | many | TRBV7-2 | TGTGCCAGCAGTTTGGCCCCCTACAATGAGCAGTTCTTC | CASSLAPYNEQFF
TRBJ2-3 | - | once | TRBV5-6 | TGTGCCAGCAGCTTTAGGGAATCAGATACGCAGTATTTT | CASSFRESDTQYF
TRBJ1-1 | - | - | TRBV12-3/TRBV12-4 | TGTGCCAGCAGCTTAGTAGTGGAGGGGGGTGAAGCTTTCTTT | CASSLVVEGGEAFF
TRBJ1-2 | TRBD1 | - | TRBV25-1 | TGTGCCAGCAGTGGGACAGGGCCTACCTATGGCTACACCTTC | CASSGTGPTYGYTF
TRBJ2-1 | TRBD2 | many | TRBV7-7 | TGTGCTAGCAGCTCGAGAGGGGGAGCCAGCGGGAGTTTAGATGAGCAGTTCTTC | CASSSRGGASGSLDEQFF
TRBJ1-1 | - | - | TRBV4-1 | TGCGCCAGCAGCCAATTGGGGGTGAGCATGAACACTGAAGCTTTCTTT | CASSQLGVSMNTEAFF
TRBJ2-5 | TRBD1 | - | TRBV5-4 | TGTGCCAGCAGCGAGGGGACAGGGGAAGAGACCCAGTACTTC | CASSEGTGEETQYF
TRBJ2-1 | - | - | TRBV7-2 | TGTGCCAGCAGCTTAATCTACAATGAGCAGTTATTC | CASSLIYNEQLF
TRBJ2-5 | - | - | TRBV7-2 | TGTGCCAGCAGCTTGAAGTATACGGAGACCCAGTACTTC | CASSLKYTETQYF
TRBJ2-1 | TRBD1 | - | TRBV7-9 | TGTGCCAGCAGCTTTCCGGGACAGGGGAGCAATGAGCAGTTCTTC | CASSFPGQGSNEQFF
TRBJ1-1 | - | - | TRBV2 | TGTGCCAGCAGCCAGGTGGGGGCGGGGTTGAACACTGAAGCTTTCTTT | CASSQVGAGLNTEAFF
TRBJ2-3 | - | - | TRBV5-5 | TGTGCCAGCACCCCCGGGACCACTAACACAGATACGCAGTATTTT | CASTPGTTNTDTQYF
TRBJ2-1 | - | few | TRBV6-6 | TGTGCCAGCCACGGGGCAACCGCATACAATGAGCAGTTCTTC | CASHGATAYNEQFF
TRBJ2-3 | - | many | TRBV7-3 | TGTGCCAGCAATCGTGGGGCAGCAACAGATACGCAGTATTTT | CASNRGAATDTQYF
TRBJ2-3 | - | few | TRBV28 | TGTGCCAGCAGTTTACCCCTACAGCGGACCACAGATACGCAGTATTTT | CASSLPLQRTTDTQYF
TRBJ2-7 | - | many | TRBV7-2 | TGTGCCAGCAGCTTAGGGGCAGGGTCCTCCTACGAGCAGTACTTC | CASSLGAGSSYEQYF
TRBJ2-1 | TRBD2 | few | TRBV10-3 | TGTGCCATCAGCCTCTTAGCGGGAGCGGCCTCTAATGAGCAGTTCTTC | CAISLLAGAASNEQFF
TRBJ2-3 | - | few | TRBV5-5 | TGTGCCAGCAGTTTATGGGCAGATACCTACACAGATACGCAGTATTTT | CASSLWADTYTDTQYF
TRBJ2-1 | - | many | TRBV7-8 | TGTGCCAGCGGGATCAGGGTATTGGGGAATGAGCAGTTCTTC | CASGIRVLGNEQFF
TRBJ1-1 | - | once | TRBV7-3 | TGTGCCAGCAGCCCCCGTTCAGGGTTGAACACTGAAGCTCTCTTT | CASSPRSGLNTEALF
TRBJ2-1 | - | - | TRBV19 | TGTGCCAGTAGTGTTGTAGGGAGCCCCTACAATGAGCAGTTCTTC | CASSVVGSPYNEQFF
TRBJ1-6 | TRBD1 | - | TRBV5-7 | TGTGCCAGCAGCCCGGGACAGATCCTAAACACCTATAATTCACCCCTCCACTTT | CASSPGQILNTYNSPLHF
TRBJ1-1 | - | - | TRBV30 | TGTGCCTGGAGTATTCCAATCCTTAACACTGAAGCTTTCTTT | CAWSIPILNTEAFF
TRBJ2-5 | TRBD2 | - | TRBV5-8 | TGTGCCAGCAGCTTGGATTTGGCGTGGCGGGGGATCCTGCTGGGGGAGACCAAGTACTTC | CASSLDLAWRGILLGETKYF
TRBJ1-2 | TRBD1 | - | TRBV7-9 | TGTGCCAGCAGCCCTCAGGGGGGACCCTATGGCTACACCTTC | CASSPQGGPYGYTF
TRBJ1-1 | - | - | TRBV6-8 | TGTGCCAGCAGGACCGAGCTCAGGACTGAAGCTTTCTTT | CASRTELRTEAFF
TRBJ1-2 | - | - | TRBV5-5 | TGTGCCAGCAGCCTCACATACTATGGCTACACCTTC | CASSLTYYGYTF
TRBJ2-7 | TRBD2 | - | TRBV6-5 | TGTGCCTCACAAGCCCTTAGCGGGAGCTCCTACGAGCAGTACTTC | CASQALSGSSYEQYF
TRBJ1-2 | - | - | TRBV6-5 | TGTGCCAGCAGTTACGAGGGGCGGGGTGGCTACACCTTC | CASSYEGRGGYTF
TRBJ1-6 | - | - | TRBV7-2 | TGTGACAGCAGCTTAGGCACAGGAAATAATTCACCCCTCAACTTT | CDSSLGTGNNSPLNF
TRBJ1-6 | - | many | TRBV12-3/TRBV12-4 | TGTGCCAGCAGTTCACGCCCCGGGCGGGGACCCCTCCACTTT | CASSSRPGRGPLHF
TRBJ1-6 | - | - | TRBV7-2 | TGTGCCAGCAGGCCAGTAGGAGGTTCACCCCTCCACTTT | CASRPVGGSPLHF
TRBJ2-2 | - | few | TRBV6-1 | TGTGCCAGCAGTGAAGCCTTGGAGCCGGTCGGCACCGGGGAGCTGTTTTTT | CASSEALEPVGTGELFF
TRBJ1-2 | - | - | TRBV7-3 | TGTGCCAGCAGCTTAAAAGGATTGGGAGACAGCGAGAACTATGGCTACACCTTC | CASSLKGLGDSENYGYTF
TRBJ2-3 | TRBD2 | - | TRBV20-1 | TGCAGTGCCCTAGCGGGAGGGGGGTACGGCACAGATACGCAGTATTTT | CSALAGGGYGTDTQYF
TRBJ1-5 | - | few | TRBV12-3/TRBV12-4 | TGTGCCAGCAGTTTAGGTTTCGGGGGTCAGCCCCAGCATTTT | CASSLGFGGQPQHF
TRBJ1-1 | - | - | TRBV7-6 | TGTGCCAGCAGCGACGGGTATGAAGCTTTCTTT | CASSDGYEAFF